The 17 T cell receptor beta chains given below trace back to one sample, sequenced in a study of cytomegalovirus exposure and HLA in healthy donors. PCR was performed using 60 Vbeta and 13 Jbeta primers. Generated by immunoSEQ multiplex PCR, the TCRdb table keeps only in-frame clones and is missing some. The data hold under 200,000 clones, with around four fifths observed a single time. The sequencing input was PBMCs. The source is a man younger than 45 in good health and CMV-seronegative.

V is TRBV5-6 and J is TRBJ1-1; 10 bases are shared with TRBD1. This CDR3 is 16 amino acids long. The V gene's germline CDR1 is SGHDT and CDR2 YYEEEE. The V and J ends lost 7 bases and 4 bases, in that order; junction bases with no gene match: 13. The CDR3 coding sequence is TGTGCCAGCGGCGCTCGGGGACAGGGGTGGGGCACTGAAGCTTTCTTT. Its translation: CASGARGQGWGTEAFF.

In this sample, this clone turned up once. The V and J genes are TRBV7-8 and TRBJ2-7, with D perhaps TRBD2 (6 bases). CDR1 is SGHVS and CDR2 is FQNEAQ in the germline V gene. The CDR3 contains 15 residues. The V gene lost 6 bases and the J gene lost 3 bases, with 18 bases spanning the gap. CDR3 residues: CASRHGGPNLYEQYF. The CDR3 DNA reads as TGTGCCAGCAGACACGGAGGGCCAAACCTCTACGAGCAGTACTTC.

The chain carries TRBV10-1 and TRBJ2-5, with TRBD1 matching over 7 bases. This CDR3 has 15 amino acids. Per germline, CDR1 WNHNN and CDR2 SYGVQD (reference sequence). Trimming at V came to 6 bases and at J to 5 bases, leaving 12 bases not matched to a gene. The CDR3 reads CASSEGGQEKETQYF. CDR3 DNA sequence: TGCGCCAGCAGCGAAGGAGGACAGGAGAAGGAGACCCAGTACTTC.

This clone was counted only a few times. The rearrangement uses TRBV9 and TRBJ1-2; D not certain. V was clipped by 2 bases and J by 4 bases, with 9 bases between them. The germline CDR1 and CDR2 sequences are SGDLS and YYNGEE. The CDR3 consists of 13 residues. The CDR3 region is CASSVGQPYGYTF. The CDR3 DNA is TGTGCCAGCAGCGTGGGCCAGCCCTATGGCTACACCTTC.

The CDR3 nucleotides are TGTGCCAGCAGCTCCCTTGGGGCCACCCAAGAGACCCAGTACTTC. This gives the protein CASSSLGATQETQYF. The genes are TRBV9 and TRBJ2-5, with D maybe TRBD1 (5 bases). CDR1 SGDLS and CDR2 YYNGEE come from the germline V gene. The CDR3 extends over 15 amino acids. Trimming left V 4 bases short and J 1 base short, with 14 bases between.

The chain couples TRBV4-3 to TRBJ1-5, with unresolved D. The V end lost 0 bases, the J end lost 3 bases, and 9 bases lay between the germline ends. In germline, CDR1 is LGHNA, CDR2 YSLEER. CDR3 length: 15 residues. The CDR3 loop is CASSQDRVLNQPQHF. The CDR3 nucleotides are TGCGCCAGCAGCCAAGACCGGGTTCTCAATCAGCCCCAGCATTTT.

V gene TRBV5-1 combines with J gene TRBJ2-7; D is possibly TRBD1 (6 bases). V was trimmed by 6 bases and J by 7 bases, leaving 14 bases between them. This CDR3 has 12 residues. Germline V CDR1 and CDR2: SGHRS, YFSETQ. CDR3 in amino acids: CASTSQGREQYF. DNA of the CDR3: TGCGCCAGCACCTCACAGGGCCGGGAGCAGTACTTC.

The V gene is TRBV5-6, the J gene TRBJ1-1; D may be TRBD1 (6 bases). Trimming pared 2 bases from V and 3 bases from J, leaving 17 bases between. The CDR3 loop spans 16 amino acids. The germline CDR1 and CDR2 sequences are SGHDT and YYEEEE. The CDR3 spells CASSLVTGLEYTEAFF. Here the CDR3 DNA reads TGTGCCAGCAGCTTAGTGACAGGCTTAGAGTACACTGAAGCTTTCTTT.

This chain connects TRBV7-6 to TRBJ1-1, with D perhaps TRBD1 (6 bases). The CDR3 consists of 17 residues. The V end lost 4 bases, the J end lost 0 bases, and 18 bases lay between the germline ends. CDR1 is SGHVS and CDR2 is FNYEAQ in the germline V gene. The CDR3 region has the DNA TGTGCCAGCAGCTCATGGCAGTGGGGGCAGATGAACACTGAAGCTTTCTTT. Protein sequence: CASSSWQWGQMNTEAFF.

V and J are TRBV7-8 and TRBJ1-3; 10 nucleotides agree with TRBD1. V was pared by 2 bases and J by 2 bases, with 9 bases of the junction left unmatched. CDR1 is SGHVS, CDR2 FQNEAQ, per germline. This CDR3 has 18 amino acids. CDR3 DNA sequence: TGTGCCAGCAGCTTAAATCCCGGGACAGGGGTTCCTGGAAACACCATATATTTT. Protein sequence: CASSLNPGTGVPGNTIYF.

The V call is TRBV28, the J call TRBJ2-1; possibly TRBD1 for D (5 bases). Trimming took off 3 bases at V and 3 bases at J, with 9 bases between the two ends. Germline CDR1 and CDR2: MDHEN and SYDVKM. This CDR3 region has 14 residues. The CDR3 reads CASSLKGLYNEQFF. In DNA form, the CDR3 reads TGTGCCAGCAGTTTGAAGGGGCTCTACAATGAGCAGTTCTTC.

This clone was recorded a few times. This rearrangement joins TRBV30 to TRBJ2-6, with D perhaps matching TRBD2 (6 bases). This CDR3 comprises 13 residues. The V and J ends lost 2 bases and 4 bases respectively, with 6 bases between them. CDR1 and CDR2 (germline): GTSNPN, SVGIG (reference sequence). Here the CDR3 reads CAWSRGGANVLTF. CDR3 bases: TGTGCCTGGAGTCGGGGGGGGGCCAACGTCCTGACTTTC.

The chain uses TRBV5-1 and TRBJ2-5, with 11 bases identical to TRBD2. The germline CDR1 and CDR2 sequences are SGHRS and YFSETQ. Trimming at V came to 4 bases and at J to 5 bases, leaving 13 bases not matched to a gene. The length of the CDR3 is 17 residues. CDR3 nucleotides: TGCGCCAGCAGCCCTGGGGATAGCGGGGGGGCCCGGGAGACCCAGTACTTC. Protein: CASSPGDSGGARETQYF.

This chain uses TRBV6-1 with TRBJ2-6; TRBD2 might be the D (6 bases). This CDR3 spans 19 amino acids. V was pared by 4 bases and J by 4 bases, with 23 bases between. The germline CDR1 and CDR2 sequences are MNHNS and SASEGT. CDR3 nucleotides: TGTGCCAGCAGTGCGGGGAAGGAGGGGACGAGTGGGGGGGCCAACGTCCTGACTTTC. Protein product: CASSAGKEGTSGGANVLTF.

This chain connects TRBV7-2 to TRBJ1-5; 7 bases line up with TRBD1. The V gene's germline CDR1 is SGHTA and CDR2 FQGNSA. V dropped 1 base and J dropped 3; count of bases not matched to a gene: 6. The CDR3 spans 16 residues. CDR3 nucleotides: TGTGCCAGCAGCTTAGAGGGGGCGAGTCCCAATCAGCCCCAGCATTTT. Encoded protein: CASSLEGASPNQPQHF.

This chain joins TRBV30 and TRBJ1-4, with 7 positions matching TRBD1. Germline CDR1 reads GTSNPN; CDR2 reads SVGIG (reference sequence). The CDR3 loop spans 15 amino acids. Trimming took 5 bases from V and 10 from J; bases not matched to a gene: 16. The CDR3 spells CAWQQGRAPFAKLFF. In DNA form, the CDR3 reads TGTGCCTGGCAACAGGGGAGAGCCCCCTTCGCAAAACTGTTTTTT.

V gene TRBV28 combines with J gene TRBJ2-5; 7 bases agree with TRBD1. CDR3 length equals 15 residues. CDR1 and CDR2 (germline): MDHEN, SYDVKM. The trim removed 5 bases at V and 2 bases at J, leaving 8 bases unmatched. For the CDR3, the DNA is TGTGCCAGCAGTCCAAGGGACAGACATCAAGAGACCCAGTACTTC. This codes for CASSPRDRHQETQYF.